This TCR beta chain was sequenced for a study of post-analysis software for immune sequencing data. Study information: The disease courses covered relapsing-remitting, secondary progressive and progressive-relapsing multiple sclerosis.

Sequencing libraries made from TCR beta cDNA carried unique molecular identifiers. The authors obtained roughly 0.5 million cDNA molecules from approximately 0.95 to 9.8 million T cells. MiXCR was run by TCRdb on the PCR reads, yielding one entry per CDR3 protein. The sample yields a few hundred thousand distinct CDR3 sequences, around a third seen once. Looked up from germline, CDR1 is MGHDK and CDR2 is SYGVNS. This CDR3 comprises 13 residues. Between the trimmed V and J ends, which lost 7 bases and 8 bases, there was a span of 17 bases. This clonotype occurred a few times. Antigen: not known. Study conclusions and caveats: F measure grouped same-batch samples tightly together. The five TRBV segments detected at higher frequency in patients than in controls included TRBV5-6, TRBV5-1 and TRBV20-1. There was significantly lower normalized Chao1 diversity in multiple sclerosis patients than in controls.

Sample: blood. The clonotype was recovered from a girl aged 10 to 17 with multiple sclerosis. The chain couples TRBV25-1 to TRBJ1-2; TRBD1 might be the D (6 bases). This chain's CDR3 is CASIPPGAGGYTF. CDR3 bases: TGTGCCAGCATCCCCCCAGGGGCAGGGGGCTACACCTTC.